This record covers a single TCR beta chain. The data stem from a study of blood T cell repertoires in COVID-19. Whole-study context: T cells, B-cell-depleted T cells, or PBMCs supplied cDNA or gDNA.

The CDR3 is 15 amino acids. Assay used: immunoSEQ multiplex PCR; TCRdb lists only in-frame clones, some missing. The profile shows around 61,000 clones, roughly nine tenths of them singletons. The receptor comes from a woman aged 60-75 years with COVID-19, enrolled during active disease. The sequencing sample was made of peripheral blood. The chain employs TRBV21-1 and TRBJ2-7; TRBD2, the table's D call, lacks a check against the DNA. TRBV21-1 is classified as a pseudogene. The CDR3 spells CASSKRGPSIYEQYF. The CDR3 nucleotides read TGTGCCAGCAGCAAACGGGGTCCGTCCATCTACGAGCAGTACTTC.